The 3 T cell receptor beta chains listed next were all sequenced from one sample in a study of molecular identifiers for immune sequencing clone quantification. TCRdb recomputed calls from the PCR reads with MiXCR, one row per CDR3 protein. The sample has 85,000 to 95,000 distinct CDR3 sequences; around 20% are singletons. The sample comprised naive CD8+ T cells from blood, with Jurkat cell RNA spiked in. The subset: FACS-sorted CD8+CD4-CCR7+CD45RA+ naive T cells. These receptors all stem from a human donor in good health. Some libraries in this study had Jurkat cell RNA spiked in.

This clonotype was picked up many times. The chain couples TRBV5-1 to TRBJ1-4, with D maybe TRBD1 (5 bases). This CDR3 spans 14 amino acids. Germline CDR1 reads SGHRS; CDR2 reads YFSETQ. Trimming removed 3 bases at V and 4 bases at J, with 10 bases between. The CDR3 sequence: CASSSSGGNEKLFF. The DNA of the CDR3 is TGCGCCAGCAGCTCTTCGGGGGGTAATGAAAAACTGTTTTTT.

This clonotype was seen at least ten times. The chain joins TRBV4-1 to TRBJ2-1; 8 bases map to TRBD1. V dropped 5 bases and J dropped 2; count of bases not matched to a gene: 5. This CDR3 is 15 amino acids long. The germline gives CDR1 MGHRA, CDR2 YSYEKL. CDR3 DNA: TGCGCCAGCAGCTGGGACAGGCAAACCTACAATGAGCAGTTCTTC. Translating it yields CASSWDRQTYNEQFF.

This clonotype has ten or more counts. This sequence joins TRBV14 and TRBJ2-2; no definite D call. Deletions cut 4 bases from V and 3 bases from J, with 9 bases between. This CDR3 has 14 residues. Germline V lookup: CDR1 SGHDN, CDR2 FVKESK. CDR3: CASSPVADTGELFF. Written as DNA, the CDR3 is TGTGCCAGCAGCCCGGTAGCAGACACCGGGGAGCTGTTTTTT.